This note documents a single T cell receptor (beta chain) sequence. No antigen is known for it. The data derive from a study of siplizumab effects on memory and regulatory T cells. Notes on the study in general: Under siplizumab, an average roughly 69% of mappable alloreactive CD4+ clones were Treg-derived, compared with 25% to 30% in controls. Siplizumab significantly decreased alloreactive sequences from unstimulated CD4+ memory cells.

Some clones are missing from TCRdb's copy, which holds only in-frame ones; the method was immunoSEQ multiplex PCR. In the table there are about 72,000 clones, roughly nine tenths of which are singletons. The CDR3 is made up of 12 amino acids. The origin of this receptor is a human donor in good health. The V and J genes are TRBV21-1 and TRBJ2-7; TRBD1 reflects the table's D call only, with no check against the DNA. TRBV21-1 is an annotated pseudogene. The sample consisted of CD8+ T cells sorted from blood. CDR3 loop: CASSKQTYEQYF. The CDR3 coding sequence is TGTGCCAGCAGCAAACAGACCTACGAGCAGTACTTC.